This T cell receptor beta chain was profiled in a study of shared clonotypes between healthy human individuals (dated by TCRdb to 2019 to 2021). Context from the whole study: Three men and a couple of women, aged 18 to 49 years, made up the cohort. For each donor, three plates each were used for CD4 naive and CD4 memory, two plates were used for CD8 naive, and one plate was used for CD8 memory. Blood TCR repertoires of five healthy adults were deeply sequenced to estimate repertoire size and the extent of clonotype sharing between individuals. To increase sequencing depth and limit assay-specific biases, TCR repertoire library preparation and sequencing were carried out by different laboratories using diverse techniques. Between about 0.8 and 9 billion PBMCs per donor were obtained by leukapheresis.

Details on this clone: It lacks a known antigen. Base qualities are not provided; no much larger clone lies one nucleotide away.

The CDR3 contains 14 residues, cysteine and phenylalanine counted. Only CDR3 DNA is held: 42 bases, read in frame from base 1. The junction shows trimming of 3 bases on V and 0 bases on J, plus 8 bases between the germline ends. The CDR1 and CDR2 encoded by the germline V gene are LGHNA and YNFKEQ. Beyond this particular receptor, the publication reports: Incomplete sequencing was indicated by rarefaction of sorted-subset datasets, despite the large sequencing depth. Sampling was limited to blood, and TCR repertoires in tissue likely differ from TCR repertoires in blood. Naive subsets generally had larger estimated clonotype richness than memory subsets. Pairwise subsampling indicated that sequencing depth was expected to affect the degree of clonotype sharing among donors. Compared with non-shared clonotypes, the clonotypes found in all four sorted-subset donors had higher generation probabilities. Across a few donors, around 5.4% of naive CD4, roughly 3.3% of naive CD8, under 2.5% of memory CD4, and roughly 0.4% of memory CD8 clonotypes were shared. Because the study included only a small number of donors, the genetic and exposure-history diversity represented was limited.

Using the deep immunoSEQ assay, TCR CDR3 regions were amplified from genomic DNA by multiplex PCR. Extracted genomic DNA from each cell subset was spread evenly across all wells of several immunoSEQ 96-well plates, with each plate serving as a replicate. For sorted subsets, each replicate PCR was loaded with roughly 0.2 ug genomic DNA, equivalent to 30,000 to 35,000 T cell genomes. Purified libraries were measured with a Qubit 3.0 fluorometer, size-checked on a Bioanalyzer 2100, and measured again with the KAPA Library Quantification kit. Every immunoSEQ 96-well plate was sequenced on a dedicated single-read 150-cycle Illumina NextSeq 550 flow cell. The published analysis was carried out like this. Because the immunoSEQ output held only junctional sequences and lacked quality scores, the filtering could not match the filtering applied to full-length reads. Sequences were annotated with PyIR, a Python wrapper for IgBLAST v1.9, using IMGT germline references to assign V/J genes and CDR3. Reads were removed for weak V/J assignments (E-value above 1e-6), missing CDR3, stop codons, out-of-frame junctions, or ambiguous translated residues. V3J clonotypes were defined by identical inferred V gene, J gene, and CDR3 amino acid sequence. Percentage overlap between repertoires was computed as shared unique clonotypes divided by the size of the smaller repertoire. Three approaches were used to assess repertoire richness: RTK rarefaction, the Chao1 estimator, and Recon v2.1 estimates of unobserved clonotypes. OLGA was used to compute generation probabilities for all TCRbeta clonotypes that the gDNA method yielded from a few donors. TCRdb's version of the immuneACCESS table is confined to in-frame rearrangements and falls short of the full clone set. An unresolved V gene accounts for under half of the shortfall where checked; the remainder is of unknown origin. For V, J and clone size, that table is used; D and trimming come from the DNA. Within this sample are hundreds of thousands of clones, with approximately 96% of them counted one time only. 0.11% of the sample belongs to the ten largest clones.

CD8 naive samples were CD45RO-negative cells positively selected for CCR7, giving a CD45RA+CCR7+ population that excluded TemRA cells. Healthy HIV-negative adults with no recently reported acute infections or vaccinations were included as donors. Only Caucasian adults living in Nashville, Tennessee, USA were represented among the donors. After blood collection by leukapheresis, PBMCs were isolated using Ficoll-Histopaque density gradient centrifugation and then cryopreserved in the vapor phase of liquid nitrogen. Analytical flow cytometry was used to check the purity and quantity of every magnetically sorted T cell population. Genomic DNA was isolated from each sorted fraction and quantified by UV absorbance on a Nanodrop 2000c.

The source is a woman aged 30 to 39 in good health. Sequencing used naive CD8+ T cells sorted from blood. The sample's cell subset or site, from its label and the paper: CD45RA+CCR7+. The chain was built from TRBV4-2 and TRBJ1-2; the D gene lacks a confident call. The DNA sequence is TGTGCCAGCAGCCACAGAGGGACTAACTATGGCTACACCTTC. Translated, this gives CASSHRGTNYGYTF.